This T cell receptor (beta chain) was sequenced during a study of T cells in Graves' hyperthyroidism and ophthalmopathy. V lost 6 bases and J lost 7, with 13 bases in between. CDR3 size: 13 residues. This clonotype was seen repeatedly, ten times or more. Amplified regions were TCR beta CDR3 sequences from RNA transcripts. HTBI primers drove first-round RT-PCR of the TCR CDR3. TCRdb ran MiXCR on the multiplex PCR reads and lists one entry per CDR3 protein. The sample lists some 300,000 distinct CDR3 sequences, about an eighth occurring once. The sample was blood. The source of this sequence is a middle-aged woman with Graves' hyperthyroidism. The chain is built from TRBV12-3 or TRBV12-4 and TRBJ2-1; D call uncertain. CDR3 DNA sequence: TGTGCCAGCAGATTATTGGGAAGGAATGAGCAGTTCTTC. Amino acid sequence: CASRLLGRNEQFF.